This TCR beta chain was recovered during a study of technical replicates of blood from several donors. The germline V gene has CDR1 SEHNR and CDR2 FQNEAQ (reference sequence). The CDR3 is made up of 13 amino acids. V was shortened by 4 bases and J by 4 bases, with 10 bases between the two germline ends. Using immunoSEQ multiplex PCR, the repertoire was profiled, and TCRdb retains in-frame clones only, with some absent. The data contain about 100,000 clones, 96% of them seen just once; the ten biggest clones take up approximately 0.2%. The source is a human donor in good health. Sequencing was done on a sample of T cells isolated from PBMCs. This chain links TRBV7-9 with TRBJ1-1; possibly TRBD1 for D (6 bases). The DNA for the CDR3 is TGTGCCAGCAGCTCCCAACAGGGCACTGAAGCTTTCTTT. Translating it yields CASSSQQGTEAFF.